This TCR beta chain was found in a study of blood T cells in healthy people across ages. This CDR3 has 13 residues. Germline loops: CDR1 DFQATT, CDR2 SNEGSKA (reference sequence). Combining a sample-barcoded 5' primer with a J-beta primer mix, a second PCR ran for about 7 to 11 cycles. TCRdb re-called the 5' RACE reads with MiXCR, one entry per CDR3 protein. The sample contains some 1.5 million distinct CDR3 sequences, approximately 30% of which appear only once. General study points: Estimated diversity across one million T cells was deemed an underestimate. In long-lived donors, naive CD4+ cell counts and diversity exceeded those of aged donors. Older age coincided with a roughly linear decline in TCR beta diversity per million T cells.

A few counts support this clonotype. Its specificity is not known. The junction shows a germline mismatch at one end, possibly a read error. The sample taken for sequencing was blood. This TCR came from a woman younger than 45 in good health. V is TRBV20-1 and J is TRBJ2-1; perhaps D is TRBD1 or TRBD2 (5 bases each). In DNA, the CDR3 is TGCAGTGCCCTTCGGGGCTCCAACAATGAGCAGTTCTTC. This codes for CSALRGSNNEQFF.